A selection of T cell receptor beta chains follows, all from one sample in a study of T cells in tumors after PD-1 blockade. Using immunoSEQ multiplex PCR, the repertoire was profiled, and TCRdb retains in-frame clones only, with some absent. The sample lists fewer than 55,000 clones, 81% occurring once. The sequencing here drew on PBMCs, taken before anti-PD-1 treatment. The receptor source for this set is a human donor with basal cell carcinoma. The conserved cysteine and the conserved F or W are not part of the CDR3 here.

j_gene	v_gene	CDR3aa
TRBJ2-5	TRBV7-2	ASSSQWGRPQETQY
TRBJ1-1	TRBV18	ASSPLGPQFTEAF
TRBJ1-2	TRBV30	AWSVRRSGYT
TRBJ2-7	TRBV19	ASSEQQGRSYEQY
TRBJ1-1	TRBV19	ASSPPDGPVNTEAF
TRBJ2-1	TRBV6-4	ASSDAGQGFGGEQF
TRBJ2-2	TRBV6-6	ASSYAANTGELF
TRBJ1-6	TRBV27	ASSARQGSPLH
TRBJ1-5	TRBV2	ASGTGLNQPQH
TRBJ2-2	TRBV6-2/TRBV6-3	ASSYRPQNTGELF
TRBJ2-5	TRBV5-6	ASSTGLVKETQY
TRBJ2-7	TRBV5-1	ASSLDFSGGYEQY
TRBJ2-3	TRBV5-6	ASSRTKASTDTQY
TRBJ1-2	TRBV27	ASKGENYGYT
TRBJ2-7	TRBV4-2	ASSQHDLAGTSYEQY
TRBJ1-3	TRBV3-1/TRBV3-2	ASSHSTGTGNTIY
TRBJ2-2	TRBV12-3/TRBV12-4	ASSFRAGGELF
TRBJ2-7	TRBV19	ASSISTSGYEQY
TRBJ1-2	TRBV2	ASSGGGGGYT
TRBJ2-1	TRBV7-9	ASTAGGGRATWF
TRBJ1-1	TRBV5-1	ASSMQGAWNTEAF
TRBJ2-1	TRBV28	ASTGQHNNEQF
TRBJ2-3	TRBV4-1	ASSPGAGGTDTQY
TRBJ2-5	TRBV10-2	ASRLGQGVAETQY
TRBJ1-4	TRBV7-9	ASSQQGAGEKLF
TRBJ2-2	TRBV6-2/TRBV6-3	ASSYSTGLADTGELF
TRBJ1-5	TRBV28	ASSGWDFSNQPQH
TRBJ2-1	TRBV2	ASRLKEQF
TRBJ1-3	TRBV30	AWSGTASGNTIY
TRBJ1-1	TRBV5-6	ASSAGDTEAF
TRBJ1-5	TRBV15	ATSRGQGASNQPQH
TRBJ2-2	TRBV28	ASILAGFANTGELF
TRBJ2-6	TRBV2	ASREGFGANVLT
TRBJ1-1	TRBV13	ASSPRGTQNTEAF
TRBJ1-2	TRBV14	ASSPTRTVANYGYT
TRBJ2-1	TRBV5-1	ASSEPGQGNNEQF
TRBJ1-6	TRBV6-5	ASSYSGLANSPLH
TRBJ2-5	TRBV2	ASSEILETQY
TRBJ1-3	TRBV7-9	ASRPTDGGSGNTIY
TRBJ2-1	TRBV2	ASSGGQYGNEQF
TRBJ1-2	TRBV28	ASSLQGAEGYT
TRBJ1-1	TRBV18	ASSPEADRGTEAF
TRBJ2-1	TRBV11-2	ASTFTGGTRSFYNEQF
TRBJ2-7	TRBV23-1	ASSQPKDRGHEQY
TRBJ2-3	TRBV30	AWTGTSGGPDTQY
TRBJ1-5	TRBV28	ASSRRTGTNQPQH